Listed below are T cell receptor beta chains from one sample, sequenced in a study of STAT3 mutations in large granular lymphocyte leukemia. Assay: immunoSEQ multiplex PCR; the TCRdb copy retains only in-frame clones and omits some. This sample has tens of thousands of clones, with 80% to 90% found just once. Sequencing was done on a sample of PBMCs. Source of these receptors: a human donor with T large granular lymphocyte leukemia. Some clones in this sample may be carry-over from other donors' samples. The CDR3 runs from the conserved cysteine through the conserved F or W. D genes are given only for firm matches. Rows may omit the clone size; those that give it use once, few, many or a size class.

J gene: TRBJ1-1; clone size: -; D gene: -; V gene: TRBV7-9; CDR3 protein: CASSRTGPTLMNTEAFF; CDR3 DNA: TGTGCCAGCAGCCGAACCGGGCCGACACTTATGAACACTGAAGCTTTCTTT
J gene: TRBJ2-2; clone size: few; D gene: -; V gene: TRBV6-5; CDR3 protein: CASSYQTGPIPGELFF; CDR3 DNA: TGTGCCAGCAGTTACCAAACGGGGCCCATCCCCGGGGAGCTGTTTTTT
J gene: TRBJ2-5; clone size: -; D gene: TRBD1; V gene: TRBV7-2; CDR3 protein: CASSLDRGREETQYF; CDR3 DNA: TGTGCCAGCAGCTTGGACAGGGGGCGAGAGGAGACCCAGTACTTC
J gene: TRBJ2-1; clone size: -; D gene: -; V gene: TRBV7-9; CDR3 protein: CASSLGVSNEQFF; CDR3 DNA: TGTGCCAGCAGCTTGGGGGTTTCCAATGAGCAGTTCTTC
J gene: TRBJ1-5; clone size: -; D gene: -; V gene: TRBV5-5; CDR3 protein: CASSSAGDSNQPQHF; CDR3 DNA: TGTGCCAGCAGCTCCGCGGGGGATAGCAATCAGCCCCAGCATTTT
J gene: TRBJ1-1; clone size: -; D gene: -; V gene: TRBV6-1; CDR3 protein: CASSPAGHEAFF; CDR3 DNA: TGTGCCAGCAGCCCTGCGGGGCATGAAGCTTTCTTT
J gene: TRBJ1-3; clone size: -; D gene: -; V gene: TRBV4-3; CDR3 protein: CASSQEAADFSGNTIYF; CDR3 DNA: TGCGCCAGCAGCCAAGAGGCAGCTGACTTCTCTGGAAACACCATATATTTT
J gene: TRBJ1-5; clone size: once; D gene: -; V gene: TRBV2; CDR3 protein: CASSATTPGNQPQHF; CDR3 DNA: TGTGCCAGCAGCGCGACAACGCCCGGCAATCAGCCCCAGCATTTT
J gene: TRBJ1-5; clone size: -; D gene: -; V gene: TRBV19; CDR3 protein: CASSGGRENQPQHF; CDR3 DNA: TGTGCCAGTAGTGGGGGACGGGAAAATCAGCCCCAGCATTTT
J gene: TRBJ2-7; clone size: -; D gene: -; V gene: TRBV5-4; CDR3 protein: CASSLVGYEQYF; CDR3 DNA: TGTGCCAGCAGCTTGGTAGGGTACGAGCAGTACTTC
J gene: TRBJ1-2; clone size: -; D gene: -; V gene: TRBV7-2; CDR3 protein: CASSQGQGGYGYTF; CDR3 DNA: TGTGCCAGCAGCCAAGGGCAGGGTGGCTATGGCTACACCTTC
J gene: TRBJ2-1; clone size: -; D gene: TRBD1; V gene: TRBV4-1; CDR3 protein: CASSPGQGVYNEQFF; CDR3 DNA: TGCGCCAGCAGCCCCGGACAGGGGGTCTACAATGAGCAGTTCTTC
J gene: TRBJ1-2; clone size: -; D gene: TRBD1; V gene: TRBV6-1; CDR3 protein: CASSPGQGFYGYTF; CDR3 DNA: TGTGCCAGCAGTCCGGGACAGGGATTCTATGGCTACACCTTC
J gene: TRBJ1-2; clone size: few; D gene: -; V gene: TRBV4-3; CDR3 protein: CASSQDSRGLYGYTF; CDR3 DNA: TGCGCCAGCAGCCAAGATTCCCGGGGCCTCTATGGCTACACCTTC
J gene: TRBJ2-7; clone size: -; D gene: -; V gene: TRBV2; CDR3 protein: CASSVRQGGHEQYF; CDR3 DNA: TGTGCCAGCAGTGTCCGACAGGGAGGGCACGAGCAGTACTTC
J gene: TRBJ1-1; clone size: -; D gene: -; V gene: TRBV11-2; CDR3 protein: CASSLVRDTEAFF; CDR3 DNA: TGTGCCAGCAGCTTAGTACGGGACACTGAAGCTTTCTTT
J gene: TRBJ1-5; clone size: -; D gene: -; V gene: TRBV21-1; CDR3 protein: CASSKAAGARGNQPQHF; CDR3 DNA: TGTGCCAGCAGCAAAGCGGCAGGGGCACGTGGCAATCAGCCCCAGCATTTT
J gene: TRBJ1-1; clone size: once; D gene: -; V gene: TRBV29-1; CDR3 protein: CSVMLGGNTEAFF; CDR3 DNA: TGCAGCGTTATGTTGGGCGGGAACACTGAAGCTTTCTTT
J gene: TRBJ1-2; clone size: few; D gene: -; V gene: TRBV20-1; CDR3 protein: CSAFGYTF; CDR3 DNA: TGCAGTGCTTTTGGCTACACCTTC
J gene: TRBJ1-6; clone size: -; D gene: -; V gene: TRBV5-4; CDR3 protein: CASSLDRSSYNSPLHF; CDR3 DNA: TGTGCCAGCAGCTTGGACAGGAGCTCCTATAATTCACCCCTCCACTTT
J gene: TRBJ1-4; clone size: -; D gene: TRBD1; V gene: TRBV5-1; CDR3 protein: CASSSSGTGDEKLFF; CDR3 DNA: TGCGCCAGCAGCTCTTCCGGGACAGGGGATGAAAAACTGTTTTTT
J gene: TRBJ1-1; clone size: -; D gene: -; V gene: TRBV6-1; CDR3 protein: CASRITEAFF; CDR3 DNA: TGTGCCAGCAGGATCACTGAAGCTTTCTTT
J gene: TRBJ1-2; clone size: -; D gene: -; V gene: TRBV5-8; CDR3 protein: CASRRTNYGYTF; CDR3 DNA: TGTGCCAGCAGGCGGACTAACTATGGCTACACCTTC
J gene: TRBJ1-1; clone size: -; D gene: -; V gene: TRBV30; CDR3 protein: CACYRGGTEAFF; CDR3 DNA: TGTGCCTGTTACCGAGGAGGCACTGAAGCTTTCTTT
J gene: TRBJ1-1; clone size: -; D gene: -; V gene: TRBV6-1; CDR3 protein: CASSQGRGAFF; CDR3 DNA: TGTGCCAGCAGTCAAGGGAGGGGAGCTTTCTTT
J gene: TRBJ2-1; clone size: -; D gene: -; V gene: TRBV7-9; CDR3 protein: CASSFGNGLENEQFF; CDR3 DNA: TGTGCCAGCAGCTTTGGCAATGGGTTGGAGAATGAGCAGTTCTTC
J gene: TRBJ2-3; clone size: -; D gene: TRBD1; V gene: TRBV5-1; CDR3 protein: CASSLRGTGGDTQYF; CDR3 DNA: TGCGCCAGCAGCTTGCGTGGGACAGGGGGAGATACGCAGTATTTT
J gene: TRBJ1-5; clone size: few; D gene: -; V gene: TRBV6-1; CDR3 protein: CASTNRGVQPQHF; CDR3 DNA: TGTGCCAGCACCAACCGCGGGGTTCAGCCCCAGCATTTT
J gene: TRBJ1-1; clone size: -; D gene: -; V gene: TRBV5-1; CDR3 protein: CASTSYGGATAFF; CDR3 DNA: TGCGCCAGCACCTCCTACGGGGGGGCTACGGCTTTCTTT
J gene: TRBJ2-4; clone size: -; D gene: -; V gene: TRBV15; CDR3 protein: CATSREGLLAAKNIQYF; CDR3 DNA: TGTGCCACCAGCAGAGAGGGGCTACTGGCTGCCAAAAACATTCAGTACTTC
J gene: TRBJ2-7; clone size: -; D gene: TRBD1; V gene: TRBV6-1; CDR3 protein: CASSDSGTGSYEQYF; CDR3 DNA: TGTGCCAGCAGTGATTCCGGGACAGGGTCCTACGAGCAGTACTTC
J gene: TRBJ2-5; clone size: -; D gene: -; V gene: TRBV6-6; CDR3 protein: CASSYYRGETQYF; CDR3 DNA: TGTGCCAGCAGTTACTACAGAGGGGAGACCCAGTACTTC
J gene: TRBJ2-6; clone size: few; D gene: -; V gene: TRBV7-9; CDR3 protein: CASSLGSGANVLTF; CDR3 DNA: TGTGCCAGCAGCTTAGGGTCTGGGGCCAACGTCCTGACTTTC
J gene: TRBJ1-1; clone size: -; D gene: -; V gene: TRBV2; CDR3 protein: CASSDSRSNTEAFF; CDR3 DNA: TGTGCCAGCAGTGATTCTAGGTCGAACACTGAAGCTTTCTTT
J gene: TRBJ1-1; clone size: -; D gene: -; V gene: TRBV18; CDR3 protein: CASSPDVGAFF; CDR3 DNA: TGTGCCAGCTCACCGGACGTTGGGGCTTTCTTT
J gene: TRBJ1-5; clone size: -; D gene: -; V gene: TRBV5-1; CDR3 protein: CASSPLGGNQPQHF; CDR3 DNA: TGCGCCAGCAGCCCGCTCGGGGGCAATCAGCCCCAGCATTTT
J gene: TRBJ1-6; clone size: -; D gene: TRBD1; V gene: TRBV5-4; CDR3 protein: CASSATGVGNSPLHF; CDR3 DNA: TGTGCCAGCAGCGCTACAGGGGTGGGGAATTCACCCCTCCACTTT